This T cell receptor (beta chain) was found in a study of T-cell memory formation after mild COVID-19. In its sample, this clonotype was seen a few times. Its target is unknown. This CDR3 is 13 amino acids long. The V gene lost 0 bases and the J gene lost 2 bases, with 5 bases spanning the gap. The germline V gene has CDR1 MGHRA and CDR2 YSYEKL. Constant-segment-primed 5'RACE gave TCR alpha and TCR beta cDNA libraries with sample barcodes and UMIs. In TCRdb, the 5' RACE reads were re-called with MiXCR into one record per CDR3 protein. The sample shows hundreds of thousands of distinct CDR3 sequences, roughly 21% of them seen only once. Study-level results: CD4/CD8 balance characterized clones contracting day 15 to 85, and CD4+ skew characterized later expanders. Contracting CD8+ clones were enriched in EMRA, CD4+ mainly in CM and EM.

The sequence was obtained from an adult woman who had mild COVID-19 (a few samples of this study predate the infection). Cell type and time point are not known. V is TRBV4-1 and J is TRBJ2-7; D is undetermined. Specimen: PBMCs or a T cell subset sorted from them (not recorded which). CDR3 sequence: CASSQDNTYEQYF. CDR3 DNA: TGCGCCAGCAGCCAAGATAACACCTACGAGCAGTACTTC.